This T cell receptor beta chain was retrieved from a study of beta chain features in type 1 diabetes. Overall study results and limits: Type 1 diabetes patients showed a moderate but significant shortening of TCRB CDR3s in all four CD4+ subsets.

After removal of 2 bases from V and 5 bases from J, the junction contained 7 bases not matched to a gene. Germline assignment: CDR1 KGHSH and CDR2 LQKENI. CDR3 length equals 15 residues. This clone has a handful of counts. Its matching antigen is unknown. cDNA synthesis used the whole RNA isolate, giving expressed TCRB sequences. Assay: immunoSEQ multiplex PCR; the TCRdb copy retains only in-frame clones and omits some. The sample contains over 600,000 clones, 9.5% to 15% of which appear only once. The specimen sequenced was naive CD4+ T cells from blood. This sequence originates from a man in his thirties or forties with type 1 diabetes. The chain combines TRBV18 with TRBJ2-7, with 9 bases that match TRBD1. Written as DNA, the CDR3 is TGTGCCAGCTCACCAGCCGGGACAGGGACCCACGAGCAGTACTTC. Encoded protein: CASSPAGTGTHEQYF.